What follows are 7 T cell receptor beta chains derived from one specimen sequenced in a study of glioma-infiltrating T cells after dendritic cell vaccination. The method was immunoSEQ multiplex PCR; TCRdb's version includes in-frame clones alone and lacks a portion of them. The sample lists around 96,000 clones, roughly three quarters occurring once. Sequencing was performed on blood, taken before dendritic cell vaccination. Source of these receptors: a human donor with glioblastoma.

J is TRBJ2-3 and V is TRBV5-1; 10 bases agree with TRBD2. V gave up 2 bases and J gave up 6 bases; unmatched junction bases: 6. The CDR3 is 15 amino acids. Germline CDR1 is SGHRS and CDR2 is YFSETQ. CDR3 loop: CASSLAGGPEDTQYF. The CDR3 coding sequence is TGCGCCAGCAGCTTAGCGGGGGGGCCAGAGGATACGCAGTATTTT.

This clone appeared a few times. This chain links TRBV14 with TRBJ2-3; 9 bases are shared with TRBD2. J lost 4 bases, V lost 0 bases, and 5 bases had no gene match. This CDR3 has 16 residues. Germline CDR1 SGHDN, CDR2 FVKESK. The CDR3 here is CASSQERGGLPDTQYF. The CDR3 DNA follows: TGTGCCAGCAGCCAAGAGCGGGGGGGGCTACCAGATACGCAGTATTTT.

The chain couples TRBV7-9 to TRBJ2-3; possible D gene TRBD2, 5 bases. The germline V gene has CDR1 SEHNR and CDR2 FQNEAQ (reference sequence). The CDR3 is made up of 15 amino acids. Deletions cut 1 base from V and 6 bases from J, with 14 bases between. CDR3 protein: CASSLESGSWDTQYF. Here the CDR3 DNA reads TGTGCCAGCAGCTTAGAGAGCGGCTCGTGGGATACGCAGTATTTT.

The rearrangement links TRBV7-9 to TRBJ2-7; 10 bases map to TRBD2. Germline CDR1 is SEHNR and CDR2 is FQNEAQ (reference sequence). This CDR3 has 16 residues. With 4 bases clipped from V and 0 bases from J, the junction kept 6 bases outside the gene matches. DNA for the CDR3: TGTGCCAGCAGCTCCGGACTAGCGGCAAGCTCCTACGAGCAGTACTTC. Protein product: CASSSGLAASSYEQYF.

This clone was detected once. This sequence joins TRBV11-2 and TRBJ1-2, with TRBD1 identical over 9 bases. V was pared by 4 bases and J by 4 bases, with 4 bases of the junction left unmatched. CDR3 length: 14 amino acids. In germline, CDR1 is SGHAT, CDR2 FQNNGV. Here the CDR3 reads CASSSQGAAYGYTF. The CDR3 nucleotides read TGTGCCAGCAGCTCACAGGGGGCGGCCTATGGCTACACCTTC.

In its sample, this clone was seen once. The gene calls are TRBV6-1 and TRBJ1-3; 8 bases are a match to TRBD1. The CDR3 length is 15 residues. V lost 3 bases to trimming and J lost 4 bases; unmatched junction nucleotides: 5. The germline gives CDR1 MNHNS, CDR2 SASEGT. CDR3 DNA sequence: TGTGCCAGCAGTGAGTACAGGGGGACCGGAAACACCATATATTTT. This codes for CASSEYRGTGNTIYF.

CDR3 in amino acids: CASHSRGYGGTPLHF. Written as DNA, the CDR3 is TGTGCCAGCCACTCCAGGGGATACGGTGGGACACCCCTCCACTTT. V gene TRBV18 combines with J gene TRBJ1-6, with D possibly being TRBD1 (6 bases). V was cut by 8 bases and J by 11 bases, with 22 bases left in between. The germline gives CDR1 KGHSH, CDR2 LQKENI. This CDR3 is 15 amino acids long.